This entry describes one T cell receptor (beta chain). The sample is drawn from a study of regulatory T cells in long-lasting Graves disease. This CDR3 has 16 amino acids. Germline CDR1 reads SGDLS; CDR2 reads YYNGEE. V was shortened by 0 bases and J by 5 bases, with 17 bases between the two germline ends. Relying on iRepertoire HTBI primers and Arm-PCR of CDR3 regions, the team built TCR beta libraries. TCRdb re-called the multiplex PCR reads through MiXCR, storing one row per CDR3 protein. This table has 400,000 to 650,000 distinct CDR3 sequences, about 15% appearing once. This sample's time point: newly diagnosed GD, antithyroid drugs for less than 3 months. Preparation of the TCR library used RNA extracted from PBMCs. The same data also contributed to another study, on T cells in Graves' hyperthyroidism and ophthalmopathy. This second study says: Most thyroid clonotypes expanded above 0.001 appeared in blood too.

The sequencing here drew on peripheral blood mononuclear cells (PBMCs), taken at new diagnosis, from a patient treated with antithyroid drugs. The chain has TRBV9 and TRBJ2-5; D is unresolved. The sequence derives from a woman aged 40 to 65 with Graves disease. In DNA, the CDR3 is TGTGCCAGCAGCGTAGGAGTAGGCGGTTTTGTGGAGACCCAGTACTTC. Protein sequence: CASSVGVGGFVETQYF.